A single sample is the source of the 31 T cell receptor beta chains below, sequenced in a study of blood T cells in healthy people across ages. A sample-barcoded 5' primer and a J-beta primer mix were used in a second PCR of about 7 to 12 cycles. Each CDR3 protein is one row after TCRdb ran MiXCR on the 5' RACE reads. The table shows 700,000 to 850,000 distinct CDR3 sequences, with 35% to 40% occurring only once. Sequencing was done on a sample of blood. Receptor source: a man younger than 35 in good health.

This clonotype was detected ten times or more. The genes are TRBV4-3 and TRBJ2-5; D gene unclear. The CDR3 loop spans 13 amino acids. CDR1 is LGHNA and CDR2 is YSLEER in the germline V gene. Trimming took 1 base from V and 9 from J, leaving 12 bases between them. Written as DNA, the CDR3 is TGCGCCAGCAGCCAAGGGTATACTGGGTCCCAGTACTTC. Translated, it gives CASSQGYTGSQYF.

The rearrangement links TRBV4-3 to TRBJ2-3; 7 nucleotides agree with TRBD2. Germline loops: CDR1 LGHNA, CDR2 YSLEER. V lost 0 bases to trimming and J lost 1 base; unmatched junction nucleotides: 7. The CDR3 spans 17 residues. CDR3: CASSQDPPSGGTDTQYF. For the CDR3, the DNA is TGCGCCAGCAGCCAAGATCCTCCTAGCGGAGGCACAGATACGCAGTATTTT.

This clonotype was seen only a few times. The rearrangement links TRBV4-1 to TRBJ2-3; weak D call: TRBD2 (7 bases). Trimming took off 0 bases at V and 8 bases at J, with 18 bases between the two ends. Germline values: CDR1 MGHRA, CDR2 YSYEKL. This CDR3 has 16 residues. The CDR3 DNA reads TGCGCCAGCAGCCAAGATTTGTCGGAGGGGGGGCGTACGCAGTATTTT. Encoded protein: CASSQDLSEGGRTQYF.

This clonotype was detected only a few times. V usage is TRBV9 and J usage is TRBJ2-2; TRBD2 matches at 8 bases. The CDR3 runs to 16 residues. Per germline, CDR1 SGDLS and CDR2 YYNGEE. Trimming cost V 2 bases and J 5 bases; bases outside gene matches: 8. The CDR3 sequence: CASSVEPGLVTGELFF. The CDR3 region has the DNA TGTGCCAGCAGCGTGGAACCGGGACTAGTGACCGGGGAGCTGTTTTTT.

This clonotype was recorded at least ten times. The chain employs TRBV10-3 and TRBJ2-7; 9 bases agree with TRBD1. Germline CDR1 ENHRY, CDR2 SYGVKD. The V and J ends lost 2 bases and 1 base, in that order; junction bases with no gene match: 9. The CDR3 sequence is 17 residues long. CDR3 amino acids: CAISEAGTGSPSYEQYF. CDR3 sequence (DNA): TGTGCCATCAGTGAGGCCGGGACAGGGAGTCCGTCCTACGAGCAGTACTTC.

Only a few counts were recorded for this clonotype. The chain links TRBV12-3 or TRBV12-4 to TRBJ2-5, with D possibly being TRBD1 or TRBD2 (5 bases each). V was pared by 5 bases and J by 1 base, with 11 bases between. The CDR3 has 14 amino acids. CDR3 residues: CASSPEGTQETQYF. The CDR3 region has the DNA TGTGCCAGCAGTCCCGAGGGGACCCAAGAGACCCAGTACTTC.

The sample holds one count of this clonotype. This rearrangement joins TRBV7-2 to TRBJ1-2, with D possibly being TRBD1 (6 bases). Germline V gene sequence: CDR1 SGHTA, CDR2 FQGNSA. V lost 3 bases to trimming and J lost 2 bases, with 25 bases between them. This CDR3 has 19 residues. CDR3 coding DNA: TGTGCCAGCAGCTTGCCCCATCCGGACAGTCCGAAACAAAACTATGGCTACACCTTC. This encodes CASSLPHPDSPKQNYGYTF.

This clonotype was seen only a few times. The gene calls are TRBV7-9 and TRBJ2-3; D is undetermined. Looked up from germline, CDR1 is SEHNR and CDR2 is FQNEAQ (reference sequence). This CDR3 is built from 12 residues. Trimming removed 2 bases from V and 3 bases from J, with 3 bases in between. For the CDR3, the DNA is TGTGCCAGCAGCTTACAGACAGATACGCAGTATTTT. Its translation: CASSLQTDTQYF. Based on the CDR3 plus reference TRBV7-9 and TRBJ2-3, the full variable domain is DTGVSQNPRHKITKRGQNVTFRCDPISEHNRLYWYRQTLGQGPEFLTYFQNEAQLEKSRLLSDRFSAERPKGSFSTLEIQRTEQGDSAMYLCASSLQTDTQYFGPGTRLTVL.

This clonotype was seen only a few times. V usage is TRBV20-1 and J usage is TRBJ1-5; D is unresolved. CDR1 is DFQATT, CDR2 SNEGSKA, per germline (reference sequence). This CDR3 has 13 residues. Trimming left V 5 bases short and J 5 bases short, with 13 bases between. CDR3 in amino acids: CSAGPGGDQPQHF. In DNA, the CDR3 is TGCAGTGCTGGACCGGGTGGTGATCAGCCCCAGCATTTT.

This clonotype came up a few times. This chain links TRBV9 with TRBJ2-7; the D gene is possibly TRBD1 (6 bases). This CDR3 contains 14 residues. Germline lookup yields CDR1 SGDLS and CDR2 YYNGEE. With 4 bases removed from V and 1 base from J, the gap between germline ends came to 12 bases. The CDR3 DNA is TGTGCCAGCAGCTTAAGACAGGATTCCTACGAGCAGTACTTC. Protein sequence: CASSLRQDSYEQYF. The whole variable domain, filled in from reference TRBV9 and TRBJ2-7, reads DSGVTQTPKHLITATGQRVTLRCSPRSGDLSVYWYQQSLDQGLQFLIQYYNGEERAKGNILERFSAQQFPDLHSELNLSSLELGDSALYFCASSLRQDSYEQYFGPGTRLTVT.

The CDR3 DNA follows: TGTGCCAGCAGCGCGGACGGAAGCAATCAGCCCCAGCATTTT. Translating gives CASSADGSNQPQHF. The chain couples TRBV3-1 to TRBJ1-5; D unclear. Germline CDR1 is LGHDT and CDR2 is YNNKEL (reference sequence). Trimming cost V 5 bases and J 1 base, with 9 bases left between them. This CDR3 is 14 amino acids long.

The chain uses TRBV5-5 and TRBJ2-3, with D hard to call. The germline V gene has CDR1 SGHKS and CDR2 YYEKEE (reference sequence). The CDR3 consists of 14 residues. Trimming left V 1 base short and J 0 bases short, with 6 bases between. The CDR3 is CASSLLASTDTQYF. The CDR3 bases are TGTGCCAGCAGCTTGTTAGCTAGCACAGATACGCAGTATTTT.

This clonotype has a handful of counts. One junction end disagrees with the germline gene, perhaps due to a read error. The chain has TRBV13 and TRBJ2-1, with D uncertain. There are 15 residues in the CDR3. Germline CDR1 and CDR2: PRHDT and FYEKMQ (reference sequence). Here the CDR3 reads CASSLGRQRRNEQFF. The CDR3 nucleotides read TGTGCCAGCAGCTTAGGCCGGCAACGTAGAAATGAACAGTTCTTC. Looking up the rest from reference TRBV13 and TRBJ2-1 gives the full variable domain: AAGVIQSPRHLIKEKRETATLKCYPIPRHDTVYWYQQGPGQDPQFLISFYEKMQSDKGSIPDRFSAQQFSDYHSELNMSSLELGDSALYFCASSLGRQRRNEQFFGPGTRLTVL.

The CDR3 region is CASSVGDSAKTQYF. The CDR3 region has the DNA TGTGCCAGCAGCGTAGGGGACTCCGCGAAGACCCAGTACTTC. The chain combines TRBV9 with TRBJ2-7; D may be TRBD2 (6 bases). The J call could be wrong; TRBJ2-5 is a better fit for the DNA end. Germline loops: CDR1 SGDLS, CDR2 YYNGEE. The CDR3 spans 14 residues.

This chain's CDR3 is CASNPSEYRAETQYF. CDR3 coding DNA: TGTGCCAGCAACCCTTCCGAGTACAGGGCAGAGACCCAGTACTTC. The V call is TRBV7-2, the J call TRBJ2-5; the D gene is possibly TRBD1 (6 bases). Looked up from germline, CDR1 is SGHTA and CDR2 is FQGNSA. CDR3 length equals 15 residues. Deletions cut 7 bases from V and 4 bases from J, with 19 bases between.

This clonotype was observed a handful of times. The V gene is TRBV20-1, the J gene TRBJ2-3; no definite D call. The CDR3 runs 10 residues. Germline V gene lookup returns CDR1 DFQATT and CDR2 SNEGSKA (reference sequence). Trimming removed 7 bases from V and 6 bases from J, with 8 bases in between. The CDR3 DNA sequence: TGCAGTGTCACCCCTGATACGCAGTATTTT. Amino acid sequence: CSVTPDTQYF.

This clonotype came up a few times. The chain employs TRBV7-3 and TRBJ2-1, with 10 positions matching TRBD1. Trimming cost V 5 bases and J 10 bases; bases outside gene matches: 11. The CDR3 is 15 amino acids. Germline loops: CDR1 SGHTA, CDR2 FQGTGA. The DNA of the CDR3 is TGTGCCAGCAGCGCCCGGGACAGGGGTCCCGGCGAGCAGTTCTTC. Protein: CASSARDRGPGEQFF. Complete variable domain (other parts from reference TRBV7-3 and TRBJ2-1): GAGVSQTPSNKVTEKGKYVELRCDPISGHTALYWYRQSLGQGPEFLIYFQGTGAADDSGLPNDRFFAVRPEGSVSTLKIQRTERGDSAVYLCASSARDRGPGEQFFGPGTRLTVL.

Worth noting for this clonotype: A much more abundant neighbour one base away suggests this may be a read error. This chain uses TRBV2 with TRBJ2-7; 11 positions match TRBD2. The CDR3 runs 15 residues. V gave up 6 bases and J gave up 7 bases; unmatched junction bases: 11. Per the germline V gene, CDR1 is SNHLY and CDR2 is FYNNEI. This chain's CDR3 is CASSKLAGAYNEQYF. The CDR3 coding sequence is TGTGCCAGCAGCAAACTAGCGGGGGCCTACAATGAGCAGTACTTC.

A few counts support this clonotype. The rearrangement uses TRBV18 and TRBJ2-6, with a weak D call TRBD1 (6 bases). V was trimmed by 5 bases and J by 1 base, leaving 18 bases between them. Germline CDR1 reads KGHSH; CDR2 reads LQKENI. This CDR3 has 18 residues. Here the CDR3 reads CASSAGQWSFSGANVLTF. For the CDR3, the DNA is TGTGCCAGCTCAGCCGGACAGTGGTCCTTTTCTGGGGCCAACGTCCTGACTTTC.

With respect to this clonotype: A read error may produce the germline difference seen at one junction end. The gene calls are TRBV24-1 and TRBJ2-1; 9 nucleotides line up with TRBD1. In germline, CDR1 is KGHDR, CDR2 SFDVKD. This CDR3 region has 16 residues. CDR3 bases: TGTGCCGCCAGTGATGGGGGACAGGGAATCTATAATGAGCAGTTCTTC. This sequence encodes CAASDGGQGIYNEQFF.

The J gene is TRBJ2-5, the V gene TRBV6-2 or TRBV6-3; D not resolved. This CDR3 is 12 amino acids long. Germline CDR1 MNHEY, CDR2 SVGEGT. V was clipped by 4 bases and J by 11 bases, with 14 bases between them. The CDR3 spells CASSSSVGEQYF. DNA of the CDR3: TGTGCCAGCAGTTCCTCGGTTGGAGAGCAGTACTTC.

Regarding this clonotype: Given a much more abundant clone one base away, this may be a read error. The chain combines TRBV20-1 with TRBJ2-7, with D unclear. This CDR3 is 12 amino acids long. Trimming removed 1 base at V and 7 bases at J, with 11 bases between. Germline CDR1 DFQATT, CDR2 SNEGSKA (reference sequence). The CDR3 here is CSARALKDEQYF. The DNA for the CDR3 is TGCAGTGCTAGAGCGCTCAAGGATGAGCAGTACTTC.

Of note for this clonotype: At one boundary the junction diverges from the germline segment, which might be a read error. The gene calls are TRBV6-5 and TRBJ1-6; no clear D. This CDR3 contains 15 residues. The germline CDR1 and CDR2 sequences are MNHEY and SVGAGI. The CDR3 DNA is TGTGCCAGCAGTTACTCGGACGGGAGGTCTTCACCCCCCCACTTT. Amino acids: CASSYSDGRSSPPHF.

The J gene is TRBJ2-1, the V gene TRBV25-1, with TRBD2 identical over 9 bases. The germline gives CDR1 MGHDK, CDR2 SYGVNS. The CDR3 consists of 14 residues. V shed 4 bases and J 4 bases; nucleotides not matched to a gene: 2. In DNA form, the CDR3 reads TGTGCCAGCAGTGGACTAGCGGAGTACAATGAGCAGTTCTTC. This sequence encodes CASSGLAEYNEQFF.

The chain recombines TRBV2 with TRBJ2-7; D remains unclear. CDR3 length: 12 amino acids. V lost 4 bases, J lost 6 bases, and 10 bases lay in between. Per germline, CDR1 SNHLY and CDR2 FYNNEI. The CDR3 DNA sequence: TGTGCCAGCAGTGTCGACGCGCCCGAGCAGTACTTC. Its protein is CASSVDAPEQYF.

CDR3 sequence (DNA): TGCAGTGCTAGAGGTCAGACCACCGGGGAGCTGTTTTTT. It encodes CSARGQTTGELFF. V is TRBV20-1 and J is TRBJ2-2; D unclear. The ends were cut back, 1 base at V and 4 bases at J, with 7 bases in the middle. The germline V gene encodes CDR1 DFQATT and CDR2 SNEGSKA (reference sequence). The CDR3 consists of 13 residues.

The DNA of the CDR3 is TGTGCCAGCAGCCCACGAAGCGGGGGGGCCGGGAATGAGCAGTTCTTC. Protein product: CASSPRSGGAGNEQFF. This sequence joins TRBV7-2 and TRBJ2-1; TRBD2 aligns across 10 bases. CDR3 size: 16 residues. The ends lost 5 bases at V and 7 bases at J; junction bases unmatched: 11. Germline CDR1 is SGHTA and CDR2 is FQGNSA.

This clonotype was seen ten or more times. The rearrangement uses TRBV27 and TRBJ2-7; D ambiguous. CDR3 length: 13 residues. V lost 7 bases to trimming and J lost 1 base, with 11 bases between them. Germline CDR1 is MNHEY and CDR2 is SMNVEV (reference sequence). The CDR3 reads CASMVGSSYEQYF. In nucleotides, the CDR3 is TGTGCCAGCATGGTGGGCAGTTCCTACGAGCAGTACTTC.

The chain is built from TRBV20-1 and TRBJ1-6; D may be TRBD1 (5 bases). Germline lookup yields CDR1 DFQATT and CDR2 SNEGSKA (reference sequence). CDR3 length equals 13 residues. V lost 3 bases to trimming and J lost 10 bases, with 13 bases between them. CDR3 sequence: CSARDMASSPLHF. The CDR3 region has the DNA TGCAGTGCTAGGGACATGGCCTCCTCACCCCTCCACTTT.

The chain employs TRBV20-1 and TRBJ2-1; D not resolved. With 5 bases removed from V and 8 bases from J, the gap between germline ends came to 10 bases. This CDR3 has 11 residues. Germline assignment: CDR1 DFQATT and CDR2 SNEGSKA (reference sequence). CDR3 nucleotide sequence: TGCAGTGCTGCTAGGGAATATGAGCAGTTCTTC. Its translation: CSAAREYEQFF.

The chain recombines TRBV29-1 with TRBJ2-2; 9 bases align to TRBD2. V gave up 0 bases and J gave up 7 bases; unmatched junction bases: 9. The CDR3 spans 16 residues. The V gene's germline CDR1 is SQVTM and CDR2 ANQGSEA. CDR3 sequence reads: CSVEDSPSGVVGELFF. For the CDR3, the DNA is TGCAGCGTTGAAGATTCCCCTAGCGGGGTCGTCGGGGAGCTGTTTTTT.